This passage covers 14 T cell receptor beta chains from one sample sequenced in a study of technical replicates of blood from several donors. The assay was immunoSEQ multiplex PCR, and TCRdb's table has in-frame clones only and misses some. The sample shows 53,000 or so clones, 80% to 95% of them seen only once. Sequencing input: PBMCs. These receptors all come from a human donor in good health. Some clones in this sample may be carry-over from other donors' samples.

This clone occurred once. J is TRBJ1-2 and V is TRBV2; maybe TRBD1 (6 bases). Germline V gives CDR1 SNHLY, CDR2 FYNNEI. The V gene lost 6 bases and the J gene lost 2 bases, with 10 bases spanning the gap. The CDR3 loop spans 13 amino acids. The DNA for the CDR3 is TGTGCCAGCAGACCCGACAGGAACTATGGCTACACCTTC. Protein product: CASRPDRNYGYTF.

This clone was observed a single time. This rearrangement joins TRBV29-1 to TRBJ1-1; no firm D call. Germline CDR1 and CDR2: SQVTM and ANQGSEA. The CDR3 spans 15 residues. V lost 7 bases, J lost 2 bases, and 20 bases lay in between. CDR3 nucleotides: TGCAGCGCCACACAGCATTCGACACCAAACACTGAAGCTTTCTTT. It is translated as CSATQHSTPNTEAFF.

The genes are TRBV11-3 and TRBJ2-2, with TRBD2 matching 9 bases. Germline CDR1 SGHNT, CDR2 YENEEA. The CDR3 runs 16 residues. After removal of 2 bases from V and 0 bases from J, the junction contained 1 base not matched to a gene. CDR3: CASSLIAGANTGELFF. The CDR3, as DNA: TGTGCCAGCAGCTTAATAGCGGGAGCGAACACCGGGGAGCTGTTTTTT.

This clone appeared once. CDR3 DNA: TGTGCCAGCAGTGAGTGGACAGGTCGGGAGACCCAGTACTTC. This translates into CASSEWTGRETQYF. The rearrangement links TRBV2 to TRBJ2-5; 7 nucleotides match TRBD1. The CDR3 consists of 14 residues. Germline V lookup: CDR1 SNHLY, CDR2 FYNNEI. The V segment lost 3 bases and the J segment 5 bases; nucleotides outside the gene matches: 6.

The chain uses TRBV4-2 and TRBJ2-3; 8 nucleotides line up with TRBD2. V was clipped by 0 bases and J by 6 bases; unmatched bases: 11. Germline V CDR1 and CDR2: LGHNA, YNFKEQ. The CDR3 is 17 residues long. In DNA form, the CDR3 reads TGTGCCAGCAGCCAAGATTGGGCGGGCGGGGGGTCCGATACGCAGTATTTT. Residues: CASSQDWAGGGSDTQYF.

CDR3: CASSTPDADTEAFF. CDR3 DNA sequence: TGTGCCAGTAGTACACCCGACGCGGACACTGAAGCTTTCTTT. The chain couples TRBV19 to TRBJ1-1, with D hard to call. The CDR3 spans 14 residues. Germline assignment: CDR1 LNHDA and CDR2 SQIVND (reference sequence). V lost 4 bases to trimming and J lost 3 bases, with 12 bases between them.

This sequence joins TRBV5-1 and TRBJ2-5; TRBD2 matches 13 bases. The CDR3 covers 19 residues. Germline lookup yields CDR1 SGHRS and CDR2 YFSETQ. The ends lost 4 bases at V and 3 bases at J; junction bases unmatched: 15. Written as DNA, the CDR3 is TGCGCCAGCAGCCCCGGACAGGGCGGACTAGCGGGGGCCGAAGAGACCCAGTACTTC. It encodes CASSPGQGGLAGAEETQYF.

The chain has TRBV2 and TRBJ2-4; the match to TRBD2 covers 10 bases. The CDR3 consists of 16 residues. The germline V gene encodes CDR1 SNHLY and CDR2 FYNNEI. Germline trimming cut 6 bases from V and 1 base from J; bases unmatched to any gene: 6. The CDR3 region is CASSGGTSVAKNIQYF. The CDR3 DNA sequence: TGTGCCAGCAGCGGCGGGACTAGCGTCGCCAAAAACATTCAGTACTTC.

The chain employs TRBV10-3 and TRBJ1-3; TRBD1 matches at 7 bases. Germline-derived CDR1 and CDR2 are ENHRY and SYGVKD. The CDR3 has 16 residues. Trimming at V came to 3 bases and at J to 1 base, leaving 6 bases not matched to a gene. CDR3 sequence (DNA): TGTGCCATCAGTGATAGGGGGCATGAGTCTGGAAACACCATATATTTT. Residues: CAISDRGHESGNTIYF.

This rearrangement joins TRBV6-5 to TRBJ2-7; D is perhaps TRBD1 (7 bases). The CDR3 extends over 14 amino acids. Germline V gene sequence: CDR1 MNHEY, CDR2 SVGAGI. Trimming shortened V by 6 bases and J by 7 bases, and 19 bases separated the two germline ends. CDR3 DNA sequence: TGTGCCAGCAGCCCCGCCTCAGGGGGGAGAGAGCAGTACTTC. Translating it yields CASSPASGGREQYF.

The rearrangement uses TRBV5-1 and TRBJ2-5, with 8 bases matching TRBD2. CDR3 length equals 12 residues. Germline assignment: CDR1 SGHRS and CDR2 YFSETQ. V shed 5 bases, J shed 3 bases, and the junction held 0 bases outside the gene matches. The CDR3 sequence: CASRLAEETQYF. As DNA, the CDR3 is TGCGCCAGCAGACTAGCGGAAGAGACCCAGTACTTC.

This chain links TRBV13 with TRBJ1-2; D is unclear. This CDR3 spans 15 amino acids. Per germline, CDR1 PRHDT and CDR2 FYEKMQ (reference sequence). V lost 3 bases and J lost 0, with 11 bases in between. CDR3: CASSFGQYANYGYTF. As DNA, the CDR3 is TGTGCCAGCAGCTTTGGGCAGTACGCTAACTATGGCTACACCTTC.

The V and J genes are TRBV6-5 and TRBJ2-2, with 7 bases identical to TRBD1. From germline, CDR1 is MNHEY and CDR2 SVGAGI. With V trimmed by 8 bases and J by 4 bases, 7 bases remained unmatched. The CDR3 has 14 amino acids. CDR3 residues: CASFQGDVTGELFF. CDR3 DNA: TGTGCCAGCTTTCAGGGGGATGTCACCGGGGAGCTGTTTTTT.

The gene calls are TRBV2 and TRBJ2-7; D may be TRBD1 (6 bases). This CDR3 comprises 13 residues. The germline V and J ends were trimmed by 4 bases and 2 bases, with 9 bases remaining between them. The germline V gene encodes CDR1 SNHLY and CDR2 FYNNEI. Written as DNA, the CDR3 is TGTGCCAGCAGTGGCAGGGGCGCCTACGAGCAGTACTTC. The encoded protein is CASSGRGAYEQYF.